This T cell receptor (beta chain) was profiled in a study of T cell responses to AZD1222 COVID-19 vaccine (TCRdb year 2021). For the wider study: A total of about 250 trial participants underwent TCR sequencing, of whom about 200 had received two doses of AZD1222 and some 26 had received two doses of the MenACWY control vaccine. Trial participants were enrolled by age into subgroups of 18-55, 56-69 and 70-plus years, and around 150, 28 and 57 TCR-sequenced participants, respectively, were included in these subgroups. Overall study results and their limits: The 56-69-year group was small, and its depth increase did not reach significance, likely because of low power. Because no day 14 peak-response samples were available, repertoires were characterized only after the peak T cell response. CD4 TCRs associated with the vaccine covered the entire spike protein, and the dominant responses were in regions 160-218 and 743-854. Reportedly, close to half of the unique spike-specific TCRs recognized epitopes lying outside the regions that are mutated in the B.1.351 and B.1.1.7 variants. Conclusions about previously exposed vaccinees are limited, since just five or six AZD1222 recipients were seropositive for SARS-CoV-2 at baseline. Participants were mostly white British and included more females than males, and it was suggested by the authors that clonal diversity may have been underestimated. Spike-specific TCR breadth and depth rose significantly after two AZD1222 doses compared with day 0 and with MenACWY recipients.

The meaning of the sample's time point label: about 28 days (+/-7) after the second vaccine dose. Because spike-specific TCR depth and breadth did not differ between the two schedules, AZD1222 recipients who got a second dose at roughly 4 weeks were pooled with those who got a second dose at roughly 12 weeks. Vaccinee samples were obtained from the UK trials COV001 and COV002, which included a single-blind randomized controlled phase 2/3 trial of AZD1222 (ChAdOx1 nCoV-19) in healthy adults. For TCRbeta chain sequencing, PBMC samples were collected from trial participants at day 0 and at day 28 after the second dose. The CDR3 regions of human TCRbeta chains were analyzed by immunosequencing. The original pipeline was this. Repertoire TCRs were matched against a reference library of SARS-CoV-2-specific TCRs generated with the MIRA antigen-specificity platform. Breadth was defined as the fraction of unique TCRs that were SARS-CoV-2-associated, and depth was defined as the fraction of total T cells that were SARS-CoV-2-associated. Using the MIRA data, each spike-specific TCR was assigned both to the spike region to which the TCR was reactive and to a CD4 or CD8 class. Log10-transformed breadth and depth values were compared by one-way ANOVA with Sidak's multiple comparisons tests. Not all clones reach the TCRdb copy of this immuneACCESS table, which keeps in-frame sequences only. Checked studies attribute under half of the gap to unresolved V genes and leave the rest unexplained. The D gene and trimming were derived from the DNA, and the V and J assignments and clone size from that table. The sample includes around 110,000 clones, with about 90% observed a single time. The ten most abundant clones make up roughly 1.6% of the sample.

As concerns this clone: Its specific antigen is unknown. Base qualities are not recorded, but no much larger clone differs from it by a single base.

The receptor was isolated from an adult who received the AZD1222 COVID-19 vaccine. Sequenced here: peripheral blood, sampled 28 days after the second AZD1222 dose.

The nucleotides read TGTGCCAGCAGCGCAGGGACTAGCGTTCAAGAGACCCAGTACTTC. This gives the protein CASSAGTSVQETQYF. The chain couples TRBV4-2 to TRBJ2-5, and 10 bases in between align with TRBD2. The CDR3 holds 15 amino acids from the cysteine to the phenylalanine. Only the CDR3 part of the read is kept: 45 bases, read in frame from the first base. Ends trimmed: V by 5 bases, J by 2 bases; bases unmatched to a gene: 5. Sequences LGHNA (CDR1) and YNFKEQ (CDR2) are obtained from the germline V gene.